This section outlines one T cell receptor beta chain sequence together with its context. Antigen specificity is unknown. This entry comes from a study of T cell responses to AZD1222 COVID-19 vaccine. Trimming took off 7 bases at V and 5 bases at J, with 17 bases between the two ends. The germline V gene encodes CDR1 MNHEY and CDR2 SMNVEV (reference sequence). There are 15 residues in the CDR3. The repertoire was sequenced with immunoSEQ multiplex PCR; TCRdb's copy has only in-frame clones and lacks some. The data contain approximately 120,000 clones, approximately 91% of them singletons. Study outcomes and limitations: Donors skewed white British and female; clonal diversity was possibly underestimated. With two AZD1222 doses given, Spike-specific TCR breadth and depth both rose.

This chain uses TRBV27 with TRBJ2-2; D is possibly TRBD1 (6 bases). Source: peripheral blood, taken on day 0 of AZD1222 vaccination. The receptor was derived from an adult in good health. In DNA, the CDR3 is TGTGCCAGCAAACCGCGAGGGGGATGGACCGGGGAGCTGTTTTTT. It specifies CASKPRGGWTGELFF.